This TCR beta chain was identified in a study of molecular identifiers for immune sequencing clone quantification. General study points: Clones above 20 RNA copies contained over 98% of effector molecules but under 1% of naive ones. Identical TCR molecules can share a barcode, and this sharing could underestimate highly expanded clone sizes.

Previously described methods and listed TCR primers were employed for the bulk TCR libraries. Each CDR3 protein gets one entry after TCRdb re-called the PCR reads with MiXCR. Of about 630,000 distinct CDR3 sequences detected, about 25% appear once; the ten largest clones hold about 0.81%. CD8+CD4-CCR7+CD45RA+ sorting gave the naive CD8 T cells. Per the germline V gene, CDR1 is SGDLS and CDR2 is YYNGEE. The CDR3 spans 17 residues. Concerning this clonotype: No antigen is known for it. One junction end disagrees with the germline gene, perhaps due to a read error.

The sequencing input was naive CD8+ T cells from blood, with Jurkat cell RNA spiked in. Sample subset: FACS-sorted CD8+CD4-CCR7+CD45RA+ naive T cells. The chain recombines TRBV9 with TRBJ1-2; D ambiguous. This clonotype was obtained from a human donor in good health. Some libraries in this study had Jurkat cell RNA spiked in. CDR3 amino acids: CASSVGLTREANYGCTF. The DNA of the CDR3 is TGTGCCAGCAGCGTAGGTCTTACACGGGAAGCTAACTATGGCTGCACCTTC. The full variable domain, completed using reference TRBV9 and TRBJ1-2, is DSGVTQTPKHLITATGQRVTLRCSPRSGDLSVYWYQQSLDQGLQFLIQYYNGEERAKGNILERFSAQQFPDLHSELNLSSLELGDSALYFCASSVGLTREANYGCTFGSGTRLTVV.